The 11 T cell receptor beta chains reported below all come from one sample, sequenced in a study of OX40 agonist ivuxolimab in advanced cancers. Sequenced by immunoSEQ multiplex PCR; TCRdb stores in-frame clones only, minus some. The sample has 60,000 to 75,000 clones, 85% to 95% seen once; the top ten hold around 15%. This specimen consisted of CD4+ or CD8+ T cells sorted from blood, obtained in a trial of the OX40 agonist ivuxolimab. The receptor source for this set is an adult with an advanced solid tumor such as melanoma, head and neck, liver or kidney cancer.

The rearrangement uses TRBV30 and TRBJ1-1; D is perhaps TRBD1 (5 bases). Between the trimmed V and J ends, which lost 0 bases and 4 bases, there was a span of 9 bases. The V gene's germline CDR1 is GTSNPN and CDR2 SVGIG (reference sequence). CDR3 size: 13 residues. The CDR3: CAWSVWGGTEAFF. The CDR3 DNA follows: TGTGCCTGGAGTGTCTGGGGCGGCACTGAAGCTTTCTTT.

V and J are TRBV4-1 and TRBJ1-5; the match to TRBD1 covers 8 bases. Trimming cost V 4 bases and J 6 bases; bases outside gene matches: 5. The CDR3 contains 14 residues. CDR1 and CDR2 (germline): MGHRA, YSYEKL. CDR3 nucleotides: TGCGCCAGCAGCCCGACGACAGGGGTTCAGCCCCAGCATTTT. Translated: CASSPTTGVQPQHF.

This clone came up once. The rearrangement links TRBV9 to TRBJ2-1; no firm D call. Between the trimmed V and J ends, which lost 0 bases and 6 bases, there was a span of 4 bases. CDR3 size: 12 residues. The germline V gene has CDR1 SGDLS and CDR2 YYNGEE. In DNA, the CDR3 is TGTGCCAGCAGCGTAGAAGGCAATGAGCAGTTCTTC. It specifies CASSVEGNEQFF.

The rearrangement links TRBV21-1 to TRBJ2-6; the DNA was not compared with TRBD1, the D call given in the table. TRBV21-1 is a pseudogene locus. CDR3 length: 20 amino acids. CDR3 sequence reads: CASSSGTGRQLSSGANVLTF. As DNA, the CDR3 is TGTGCCAGCAGCAGCGGGACAGGGAGGCAGTTGAGCTCTGGGGCCAACGTCCTGACTTTC.

The rearrangement joins TRBV27 to TRBJ2-3; D remains ambiguous. Deletions cut 3 bases from V and 5 bases from J, with 12 bases between. The CDR3 sequence is 14 residues long. Germline V lookup: CDR1 MNHEY, CDR2 SMNVEV (reference sequence). The CDR3 coding sequence is TGTGCCAGCAGTTTTACCCCGTCGGGAGATACGCAGTATTTT. Its protein product is CASSFTPSGDTQYF.

The gene calls are TRBV2 and TRBJ2-7; TRBD2 aligns across 10 bases. The CDR3 sequence is 16 residues long. CDR1 and CDR2 (germline): SNHLY, FYNNEI. The junction had 12 bases not matched to a gene; V was cut back by 8 bases and J by 2 bases. Here the CDR3 reads CASYGLAAVGTYEQYF. In nucleotides, the CDR3 is TGTGCCAGCTACGGACTAGCGGCCGTGGGCACCTACGAGCAGTACTTC.

This chain connects TRBV20-1 to TRBJ1-2; no clear D. CDR3 length equals 10 residues. Trimming took 3 bases from V and 8 from J, leaving 7 bases between them. Germline V lookup: CDR1 DFQATT, CDR2 SNEGSKA (reference sequence). For the CDR3, the DNA is TGCAGTGCTAGTGCTCACGGCTACACCTTC. Its protein is CSASAHGYTF.

The V call is TRBV5-5, the J call TRBJ2-7; weak D call: TRBD1 (5 bases). This CDR3 is built from 14 residues. Trimming left V 0 bases short and J 0 bases short, with 7 bases between. Germline V CDR1 and CDR2: SGHKS, YYEKEE (reference sequence). CDR3: CASSLVRGSYEQYF. The CDR3 bases are TGTGCCAGCAGCTTGGTAAGGGGCTCCTACGAGCAGTACTTC.

The chain uses TRBV7-6 and TRBJ2-7; TRBD1 aligns across 9 bases. Germline CDR1 reads SGHVS; CDR2 reads FNYEAQ. Losses at the gene ends were 3 bases for V and 5 bases for J; bases not matched to a gene: 8. The CDR3 runs to 15 residues. The DNA of the CDR3 is TGTGCCAGCAGCTTCGGGACAGGGCCTGCCCACGAGCAGTACTTC. As protein: CASSFGTGPAHEQYF.

This chain connects TRBV23-1 to TRBJ2-1, with 11 bases fitting TRBD2. TRBV23-1 is classed as an ORF, of uncertain function. CDR3 length equals 21 residues. Germline trimming cut 9 bases from V and 9 bases from J; bases unmatched to any gene: 31. The CDR3 loop is CARLTTGLPGFGLAGPGEQFF. The CDR3 DNA follows: TGCGCCAGACTAACAACAGGCCTACCGGGGTTCGGACTAGCGGGCCCGGGTGAGCAGTTCTTC.

The CDR3 region is CASSLGGPGELFF. CDR3 bases: TGTGCCAGCAGCTTGGGGGGGCCCGGGGAGCTGTTTTTT. The chain employs TRBV5-7 and TRBJ2-2; TRBD1 is a possible D gene (6 bases). TRBV5-7 is an open reading frame whose function is uncertain. With 0 bases removed from V and 6 bases from J, the gap between germline ends came to 6 bases. CDR3 length: 13 residues.